A single sample gave rise to the 18 T cell receptor beta chains below, sequenced in a study of PD-L1 blockade in urothelial cancer. Clones were read by immunoSEQ multiplex PCR, and TCRdb kept only the in-frame ones, dropping some. The table shows 45,000 to 60,000 clones, with 82% occurring only once. Time point indicated: pretreatment peripheral blood. The sequences come from PBMCs, collected around atezolizumab (anti-PD-L1) treatment. The source of these receptors is a man in his fifties or sixties with urothelial cancer.

The chain joins TRBV25-1 to TRBJ1-4; possibly TRBD1 for D (6 bases). V lost 3 bases and J lost 7, with 15 bases in between. CDR1 and CDR2 from the germline V gene are MGHDK and SYGVNS. The CDR3 has 15 amino acids. The CDR3 nucleotides read TGTGCCAGCAGTGACTTTGGGCAGGGGCTTGAAAAACTGTTTTTT. Translation gives CASSDFGQGLEKLFF.

The rearrangement joins TRBV10-2 to TRBJ2-1, with TRBD2 matching over 7 bases. With V trimmed by 0 bases and J by 9 bases, 8 bases remained unmatched. From germline, CDR1 is WSHSY and CDR2 SAAADI. This CDR3 has 15 residues. The CDR3 reads CASSESGDRGGEQFF. CDR3 in DNA: TGCGCCAGCAGTGAGTCAGGGGACCGCGGGGGTGAGCAGTTCTTC.

V is TRBV19 and J is TRBJ1-5; a weak D match, TRBD1 (6 bases). V was shortened by 6 bases and J by 6 bases, with 15 bases between the two germline ends. The CDR3 consists of 14 residues. CDR1 and CDR2 (germline): LNHDA, SQIVND (reference sequence). In DNA, the CDR3 is TGTGCCAGTAGCACCGGGGAGGGGGGTCAGCCCCAGCATTTT. This translates into CASSTGEGGQPQHF.

This sequence joins TRBV4-1 and TRBJ1-4; D not resolved. CDR1 is MGHRA, CDR2 YSYEKL, per germline. Between the trimmed V and J ends, which lost 4 bases and 0 bases, there was a span of 24 bases. This CDR3 has 20 residues. DNA of the CDR3: TGCGCCAGCAGCCCCAACTCCGCCGCGGGCGCGGCAGCAACTAATGAAAAACTGTTTTTT. Its protein is CASSPNSAAGAAATNEKLFF.

The chain links TRBV7-9 to TRBJ1-5; D uncertain. V was cut by 1 base and J by 7 bases, with 5 bases left in between. The germline CDR1 and CDR2 sequences are SEHNR and FQNEAQ (reference sequence). This CDR3 region has 12 residues. CDR3: CASSLDSQPQHF. CDR3 DNA: TGTGCCAGCAGCTTAGACTCCCAGCCCCAGCATTTT.

The J gene is TRBJ2-5, the V gene TRBV19, with D possibly TRBD1 on 5 matching bases. Germline-derived CDR1 and CDR2 are LNHDA and SQIVND (reference sequence). The CDR3 length is 16 residues. The V and J ends lost 2 bases and 5 bases respectively, with 18 bases between them. The CDR3 sequence: CASSIRWQGLPETQYF. The CDR3 DNA reads as TGTGCCAGTAGTATAAGGTGGCAGGGCCTTCCGGAGACCCAGTACTTC.

The DNA of the CDR3 is TGTGCCAGCAGCTTCTCGGGCGGGGAGCTGTTTTTT. Its protein is CASSFSGGELFF. V gene TRBV2 combines with J gene TRBJ2-2; no definite D call. The germline gives CDR1 SNHLY, CDR2 FYNNEI. This CDR3 is built from 12 residues. V lost 6 bases and J 7 bases, leaving 9 bases between the germline ends.

The genes are TRBV7-9 and TRBJ2-5; 13 bases are shared with TRBD2. J gave up 4 bases and V 3 bases, and 5 bases lay outside the gene matches. CDR3 length equals 16 residues. Germline V gene data show CDR1 as SEHNR and CDR2 as FQNEAQ (reference sequence). The chain's CDR3 is CASSFQTSGGLETQYF. The CDR3 DNA reads as TGTGCCAGCAGCTTCCAGACTAGCGGGGGGTTAGAGACCCAGTACTTC.

V usage is TRBV4-1 and J usage is TRBJ2-7, with 7 bases fitting TRBD1. After removal of 4 bases from V and 2 bases from J, the junction contained 5 bases not matched to a gene. The V gene's germline CDR1 is MGHRA and CDR2 YSYEKL. The CDR3 extends over 14 amino acids. The CDR3 nucleotides are TGCGCCAGCAGCCCCCGGGACAGAACCTACGAGCAGTACTTC. Protein sequence: CASSPRDRTYEQYF.

This chain links TRBV5-6 with TRBJ2-7; D remains ambiguous. V lost 4 bases to trimming and J lost 3 bases, with 8 bases between them. The germline gives CDR1 SGHDT, CDR2 YYEEEE. The CDR3 runs 12 residues. CDR3 sequence reads: CASSASYYEQYF. The CDR3 region has the DNA TGTGCCAGCAGCGCGAGTTACTACGAGCAGTACTTC.

The CDR3 spells CASSLPGHGETQYF. The CDR3 nucleotides are TGTGCCAGCAGCCTTCCGGGACATGGGGAGACCCAGTACTTC. V usage is TRBV6-6 and J usage is TRBJ2-5; possible D gene TRBD1, 6 bases. The germline CDR1 and CDR2 sequences are MNHNY and SVGAGI (reference sequence). The CDR3 has 14 amino acids. With 6 bases removed from V and 5 bases from J, the gap between germline ends came to 16 bases.

The chain has TRBV5-4 and TRBJ1-2; 10 bases map to TRBD1. CDR1 and CDR2 (germline): SGHNT, YYREEE (reference sequence). The CDR3 spans 14 residues. Unmatched junction bases numbered 6, after V lost 4 bases and J lost 6 bases. Here the CDR3 reads CASSRGTGDDGYTF. The CDR3 DNA follows: TGTGCCAGCAGCCGCGGGACAGGGGATGATGGCTACACCTTC. The full variable domain, in which reference TRBV5-4 and TRBJ1-2 provide the parts outside the CDR3, is ETGVTQSPTHLIKTRGQQVTLRCSSQSGHNTVSWYQQALGQGPQFIFQYYREEENGRGNFPPRFSGLQFPNYSSELNVNALELDDSALYLCASSRGTGDDGYTFGSGTRLTVV.

This chain connects TRBV19 to TRBJ1-1; 7 positions agree with TRBD1. Per the germline V gene, CDR1 is LNHDA and CDR2 is SQIVND (reference sequence). J was trimmed by 0 bases and V by 4 bases; bases with no gene match: 8. This CDR3 has 16 residues. CDR3: CASSNSGGTVNTEAFF. CDR3 DNA: TGTGCCAGTAGTAACTCGGGCGGGACAGTGAACACTGAAGCTTTCTTT.

The J gene is TRBJ2-7, the V gene TRBV28; 11 positions match TRBD1. Trimming cost V 4 bases and J 3 bases; bases outside gene matches: 5. The germline V gene has CDR1 MDHEN and CDR2 SYDVKM. The CDR3 has 15 residues. In DNA, the CDR3 is TGTGCCAGCAGTTCTCCCGGGACAGGGGGCTACGAGCAGTACGTC. Amino acid sequence: CASSSPGTGGYEQYV.

The CDR3 sequence: CASGLPRLAFSYNEQFF. The CDR3 DNA reads TGTGCTAGTGGTTTGCCCCGACTAGCCTTCTCCTACAATGAGCAGTTCTTC. The V gene is TRBV12-5, the J gene TRBJ2-1, with 7 nucleotides matching TRBD2. There are 17 residues in the CDR3. Germline values: CDR1 LGHNT, CDR2 FRNRAP. Germline trimming cut 2 bases from V and 0 bases from J; bases unmatched to any gene: 7.

The chain employs TRBV28 and TRBJ2-3; TRBD1 aligns across 9 bases. This CDR3 is built from 16 residues. Germline-derived CDR1 and CDR2 are MDHEN and SYDVKM. The V gene end was trimmed by 3 bases and the J gene end by 4 bases; junction bases not matched to a gene: 8. The CDR3 loop reads CASSFPGQGLADTQYF. CDR3 sequence (DNA): TGTGCCAGCAGTTTCCCCGGACAGGGGTTGGCAGATACGCAGTATTTT.

The rearrangement joins TRBV6-1 to TRBJ1-2, with 11 bases identical to TRBD1. V was pared by 6 bases and J by 4 bases, with 7 bases of the junction left unmatched. The CDR3 loop spans 15 amino acids. Germline V gene data show CDR1 as MNHNS and CDR2 as SASEGT. DNA of the CDR3: TGTGCCAGCAGCCCAGGGACAGGGGGGACCTATGGCTACACCTTC. Translated: CASSPGTGGTYGYTF.

This chain links TRBV9 with TRBJ2-7, with D perhaps TRBD2 (5 bases). V was pared by 0 bases and J by 1 base, with 8 bases between. This CDR3 contains 14 residues. Germline V gene lookup returns CDR1 SGDLS and CDR2 YYNGEE. CDR3 sequence reads: CASSVERVSYEQYF. CDR3 nucleotide sequence: TGTGCCAGCAGCGTAGAGAGGGTTTCCTACGAGCAGTACTTC.